In its sample, the clone carrying this TCR beta chain was seen many times. Germline-derived CDR1 and CDR2 are MNHNY and SVGAGI (reference sequence). The CDR3 runs 11 residues. Trimming cost V 6 bases and J 4 bases, with 6 bases left between them. From 400 to 450 ng of RNA, a library with molecular barcoded alpha/delta and beta/gamma adaptors was made. TCRdb re-derived calls from the reads in MiXCR, one entry per CDR3 protein. Here the sample spans roughly 90,000 distinct CDR3 sequences, roughly an eighth being singletons. This entry is derived from a study of read filtering for tumor transcriptome and immune sequencing. Study background: Mean patient age was approximately 66 years, range about 47 to 85; 16 to 20 male, more than 11 female. Whole-transcriptome libraries were prepared after DNase treatment.

This chain joins TRBV6-6 and TRBJ1-2; D unclear. The sample consisted of a population of CD138-negative cells sorted from bone marrow. The sequence derives from a donor at least 40 years old with multiple myeloma. The chain's CDR3 is CASRGSYGYTF. CDR3 bases: TGTGCCAGCAGGGGAAGCTATGGCTACACCTTC.